This T cell receptor (beta chain) was identified during a study of CD8 T cells in ankylosing spondylitis. This clonotype occurred once. The antigen remains undetermined. Germline V gene data show CDR1 as DFQATT and CDR2 as SNEGSKA (reference sequence). The CDR3 is 16 residues long. V gave up 1 base and J gave up 3 bases; unmatched junction bases: 9. Preparation of TCR beta libraries was done by quantitative 5'-RACE with molecular barcodes. Each CDR3 protein is one row after TCRdb ran MiXCR on the 5' RACE reads. The profile covers some 140,000 distinct CDR3 sequences, with more than 15% appearing a single time and 33% taken by the ten largest. Study-wide results and caveats: In ankylosing spondylitis blood, a motif of seven or eight highly homologous TCR beta variants appeared characteristic. Reportedly, significant enrichment of disease-linked clones occurred in matched ankylosing spondylitis synovial fluid. Reactive arthritis synovial fluid and blood previously showed some of these motif variants. As for the disease-linked clones, they showed a CD8+ phenotype and occurred at relatively low frequencies in peripheral blood.

The sequenced sample consisted of blood, either unsorted or a sorted T cell fraction (not recorded which). The sequence was obtained from a male donor with ankylosing spondylitis. V and J are TRBV20-1 and TRBJ2-3; 8 bases are a match to TRBD2. The CDR3 loop reads CSARGTLAETTDTQYF. The CDR3 DNA is TGCAGTGCTAGAGGGACACTAGCGGAAACTACAGATACGCAGTATTTT.